These 8 T cell receptor beta chains came from one sample sequenced in a study of cytomegalovirus exposure and HLA in healthy donors. The study ran its PCR with 60 Vbeta and 13 Jbeta primers. Assay: immunoSEQ multiplex PCR; the TCRdb copy retains only in-frame clones and omits some. This sample has around 200,000 clones, with approximately 82% found just once. The sample consisted of PBMCs. These receptors all stem from a girl aged 2 to 9 in good health and CMV-seropositive.

The genes are TRBV19 and TRBJ2-7, with a possible D match to TRBD1 (6 bases). The CDR3 sequence is 14 residues long. Germline assignment: CDR1 LNHDA and CDR2 SQIVND (reference sequence). Between the trimmed V and J ends, which lost 0 bases and 5 bases, there was a span of 11 bases. The DNA for the CDR3 is TGTGCCAGTAGTATAGATCCCGCAGGGGACGAGCAGTACTTC. Translating gives CASSIDPAGDEQYF.

This clone was found a few times. CDR3 loop: CSGGGTDTQYF. The CDR3 DNA reads TGCAGCGGCGGCGGCACAGATACGCAGTATTTT. J is TRBJ2-3 and V is TRBV29-1; unclear D gene. The CDR3 length is 11 residues. The V and J ends lost 7 bases and 1 base respectively, with 6 bases between them. From germline, CDR1 is SQVTM and CDR2 ANQGSEA.

The chain employs TRBV5-4 and TRBJ2-1; 7 nucleotides agree with TRBD2. The CDR3 length is 13 residues. Germline CDR1 is SGHNT and CDR2 is YYREEE (reference sequence). After removal of 7 bases from V and 5 bases from J, the junction contained 6 bases not matched to a gene. The CDR3 DNA reads TGTGCCAGCGGGCAGCGGGAAGACAATGAGCAGTTCTTC. This codes for CASGQREDNEQFF. Based on the CDR3 plus reference TRBV5-4 and TRBJ2-1, the full variable domain is ETGVTQSPTHLIKTRGQQVTLRCSSQSGHNTVSWYQQALGQGPQFIFQYYREEENGRGNFPPRFSGLQFPNYSSELNVNALELDDSALYLCASGQREDNEQFFGPGTRLTVL.

This clone appeared once. V gene TRBV9 combines with J gene TRBJ2-3; no definite D call. Germline V gene data show CDR1 as SGDLS and CDR2 as YYNGEE. The CDR3 is 15 amino acids. The V gene lost 0 bases and the J gene lost 4 bases, with 12 bases spanning the gap. CDR3 nucleotide sequence: TGTGCCAGCAGCGTAGCTGGTTACCCGGCAGATACGCAGTATTTT. Translated: CASSVAGYPADTQYF.

This clone occurred a few times. The chain uses TRBV6-5 and TRBJ1-1; D is uncertain. In germline, CDR1 is MNHEY, CDR2 SVGAGI. V was shortened by 2 bases and J by 0 bases, with 7 bases between the two germline ends. This CDR3 region has 14 residues. CDR3 region: CASSYTELNTEAFF. The CDR3 coding sequence is TGTGCCAGCAGTTACACAGAACTGAACACTGAAGCTTTCTTT.

This chain joins TRBV5-4 and TRBJ2-4, with a tentative D call TRBD1 (5 bases). V lost 1 base, J lost 0 bases, and 8 bases lay in between. The CDR3 has 15 amino acids. Germline CDR1 is SGHNT and CDR2 is YYREEE (reference sequence). CDR3 DNA sequence: TGTGCCAGCAGCTTGCAGGGCCTAGCCAAAAACATTCAGTACTTC. This codes for CASSLQGLAKNIQYF.

The J gene is TRBJ2-7, the V gene TRBV6-1, with 7 bases that match TRBD1. The CDR3 runs 12 residues. From germline, CDR1 is MNHNS and CDR2 SASEGT. J lost 2 bases, V lost 8 bases, and 3 bases had no gene match. The CDR3 DNA sequence: TGTGCCAGCTTAGACAGGGCCTACGAGCAGTACTTC. It yields the protein CASLDRAYEQYF.

This chain connects TRBV2 to TRBJ1-4; 8 bases agree with TRBD1. Trimming cost V 8 bases and J 0 bases; bases outside gene matches: 14. The CDR3 consists of 18 residues. Germline CDR1 reads SNHLY; CDR2 reads FYNNEI. Here the CDR3 DNA reads TGTGCCAGCGACTACAAAGGACAGGGCGGGACAACTAATGAAAAACTGTTTTTT. Residues: CASDYKGQGGTTNEKLFF.